What follows are 6 T cell receptor beta chains derived from one specimen sequenced in a study of Graves' ophthalmopathy and Graves' hyperthyroidism (dated by TCRdb to 2016 to 2019). Sequencing was carried out with an Illumina HiSeq 2000. For repertoire sequencing, TCR beta CDR3 regions were amplified from RNA transcripts. HTBI primers and the Qiagen OneStep RT-PCR kit were used in a first-round RT-PCR, which was followed by a second-round multiplex PCR, size selection and purification. The public reads were run again by TCRdb, first through fastp at Q25 and then through MiXCR, and only productive beta chains were kept. Identical CDR3 protein sequences are pooled into one entry, listed with their most common genes and DNA. The sample records hundreds of thousands of distinct CDR3 sequences, over 40% of which are singletons. The ten top clones hold roughly 3.5% of the sample. The sequenced sample consisted of peripheral blood. All receptors derive from an adult man with Graves' ophthalmopathy.

This clonotype was seen many times. The genes are TRBV7-3 and TRBJ2-2, with TRBD2 identical over 7 bases. Germline CDR1 reads SGHTA; CDR2 reads FQGTGA. The V and J ends lost 2 bases and 2 bases, in that order; junction bases with no gene match: 2. The CDR3 has 15 amino acids. The CDR3 bases are TGTGCCAGCAGCTTATCAGCGGGAAACACCGGGGAGCTGTTTTTT. It specifies CASSLSAGNTGELFF. Variable domain in full (rest from reference TRBV7-3 and TRBJ2-2): GAGVSQTPSNKVTEKGKYVELRCDPISGHTALYWYRQSLGQGPEFLIYFQGTGAADDSGLPNDRFFAVRPEGSVSTLKIQRTERGDSAVYLCASSLSAGNTGELFFGEGSRLTVL.

Notes on this clonotype: A read error may produce the germline difference seen at one junction end. The V and J genes are TRBV5-1 and TRBJ2-5, with a weak D call TRBD1 (6 bases). Germline V CDR1 and CDR2: SGHRS, YFSETQ. This CDR3 is built from 15 residues. The CDR3, as DNA: TGCGCCAGCAGCTTGGGACAGGCCCTCCAAGGGACCCAGTACTTC. Its translation is CASSLGQALQGTQYF.

CDR3 in DNA: TGTGCCAGCAGCCGATACAGGGTGAACACTGAAGCTTTCTTT. Translated: CASSRYRVNTEAFF. The rearrangement joins TRBV7-2 to TRBJ1-1, with a tentative D call TRBD1 (6 bases). The germline V gene encodes CDR1 SGHTA and CDR2 FQGNSA. This CDR3 spans 14 amino acids. V dropped 5 bases and J dropped 0 bases, with 10 bases sitting between them.

This rearrangement joins TRBV7-9 to TRBJ1-2; unclear D gene. Trimming cost V 6 bases and J 2 bases, with 16 bases left between them. The CDR3 extends over 15 amino acids. Germline V gene lookup returns CDR1 SEHNR and CDR2 FQNEAQ (reference sequence). CDR3 in amino acids: CASRPSGISNYGYTF. The DNA of the CDR3 is TGTGCCAGCAGACCCTCGGGGATTTCGAACTATGGCTACACCTTC.

The chain carries TRBV7-8 and TRBJ2-7; perhaps TRBD1 as D (5 bases). The germline V gene encodes CDR1 SGHVS and CDR2 FQNEAQ. The CDR3 covers 14 residues. Deletions cut 5 bases from V and 6 bases from J, with 17 bases between. The CDR3 coding sequence is TGTGCCAGCAGCCCCCGAAGTGGGGCATCCGAGCAGTACTTC. Translated: CASSPRSGASEQYF.

This clonotype came up many times. The genes are TRBV12-3 or TRBV12-4 and TRBJ2-6, with D uncertain. Trimming removed 5 bases from V and 1 base from J, with 6 bases in between. The length of the CDR3 is 14 residues. The CDR3 sequence: CASSQNSGANVLTF. The CDR3 DNA sequence: TGTGCCAGCAGTCAAAATTCTGGGGCCAACGTCCTGACTTTC.